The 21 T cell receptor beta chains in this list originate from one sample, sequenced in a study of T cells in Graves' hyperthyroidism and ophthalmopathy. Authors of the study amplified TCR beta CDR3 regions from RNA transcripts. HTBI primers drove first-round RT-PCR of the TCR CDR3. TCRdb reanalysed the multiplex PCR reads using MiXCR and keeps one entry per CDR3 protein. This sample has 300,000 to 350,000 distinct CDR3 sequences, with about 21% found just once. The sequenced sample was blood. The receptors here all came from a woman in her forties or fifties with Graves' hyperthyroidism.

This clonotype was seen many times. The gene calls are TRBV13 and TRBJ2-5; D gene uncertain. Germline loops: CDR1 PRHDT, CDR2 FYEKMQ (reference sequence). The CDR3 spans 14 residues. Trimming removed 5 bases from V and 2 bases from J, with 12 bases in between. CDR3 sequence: CASSRWALQETQYF. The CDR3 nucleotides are TGTGCCAGCAGCAGGTGGGCCCTTCAAGAGACCCAGTACTTC.

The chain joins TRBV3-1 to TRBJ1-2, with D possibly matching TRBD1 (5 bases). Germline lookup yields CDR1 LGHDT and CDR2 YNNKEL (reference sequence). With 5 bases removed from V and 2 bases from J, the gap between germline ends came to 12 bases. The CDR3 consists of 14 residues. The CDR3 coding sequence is TGTGCCAGCAGCAGGGGATACGAGAACTATGGCTACACCTTC. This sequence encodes CASSRGYENYGYTF.

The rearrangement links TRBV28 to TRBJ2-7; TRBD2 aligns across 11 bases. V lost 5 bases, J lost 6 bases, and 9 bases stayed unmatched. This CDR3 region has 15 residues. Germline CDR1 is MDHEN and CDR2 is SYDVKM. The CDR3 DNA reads TGTGCCAGCAGTCCGGATAGCGGGAGGGTGAGCGAGCAGTACTTC. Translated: CASSPDSGRVSEQYF.

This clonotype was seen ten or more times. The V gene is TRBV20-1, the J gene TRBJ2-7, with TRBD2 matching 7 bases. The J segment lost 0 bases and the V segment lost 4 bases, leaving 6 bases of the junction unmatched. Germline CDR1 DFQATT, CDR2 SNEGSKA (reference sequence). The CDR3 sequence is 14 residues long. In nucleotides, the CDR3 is TGCAGTGCTAATAGCGGGCCCAGCTCCTACGAGCAGTACTTC. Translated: CSANSGPSSYEQYF.

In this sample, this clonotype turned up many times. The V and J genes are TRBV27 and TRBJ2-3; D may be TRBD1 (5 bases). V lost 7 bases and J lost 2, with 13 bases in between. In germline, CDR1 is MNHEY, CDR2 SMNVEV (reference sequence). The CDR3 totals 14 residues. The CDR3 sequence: CASKGWLYTDTQYF. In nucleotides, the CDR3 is TGTGCCAGCAAGGGGTGGCTATACACAGATACGCAGTATTTT.

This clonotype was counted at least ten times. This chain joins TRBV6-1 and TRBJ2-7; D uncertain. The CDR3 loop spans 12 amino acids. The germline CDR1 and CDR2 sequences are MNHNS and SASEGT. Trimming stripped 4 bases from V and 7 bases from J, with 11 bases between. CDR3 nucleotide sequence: TGTGCCAGCAGTGTAAGGGATGGAGAGCAGTACTTC. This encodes CASSVRDGEQYF.

The CDR3 DNA follows: TGTGCCAGCAGGCCAACAGGGAGCACTGAAGCTTTCTTT. This codes for CASRPTGSTEAFF. The V call is TRBV2, the J call TRBJ1-1, with D maybe TRBD1 (6 bases). The ends were cut back, 6 bases at V and 4 bases at J, with 12 bases in the middle. CDR3 size: 13 residues. Looked up from germline, CDR1 is SNHLY and CDR2 is FYNNEI.

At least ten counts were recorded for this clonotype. The DNA for the CDR3 is TGCGCCAGCAGTCGGAGTACTACTTCCCTCGGCTACACCTTC. Translated, it gives CASSRSTTSLGYTF. J is TRBJ1-2 and V is TRBV5-1; D gene uncertain. This CDR3 has 14 residues. Germline V gene lookup returns CDR1 SGHRS and CDR2 YFSETQ. Deletions cut 5 bases from V and 8 bases from J, with 19 bases between.

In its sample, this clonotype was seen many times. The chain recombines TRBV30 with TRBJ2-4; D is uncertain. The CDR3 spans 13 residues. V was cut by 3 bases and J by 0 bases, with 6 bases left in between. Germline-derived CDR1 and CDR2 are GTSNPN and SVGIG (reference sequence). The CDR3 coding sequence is TGTGCCTGGAGAGGCCTAGCCAAAAACATTCAGTACTTC. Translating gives CAWRGLAKNIQYF. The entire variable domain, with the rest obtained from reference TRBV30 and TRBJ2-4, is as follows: SQTIHQWPATLVQPVGSPLSLECTVEGTSNPNLYWYRQAAGRGLQLLFYSVGIGQISSEVPQNLSASRPQDRQFILSSKKLLLSDSGFYLCAWRGLAKNIQYFGAGTRLSVL.

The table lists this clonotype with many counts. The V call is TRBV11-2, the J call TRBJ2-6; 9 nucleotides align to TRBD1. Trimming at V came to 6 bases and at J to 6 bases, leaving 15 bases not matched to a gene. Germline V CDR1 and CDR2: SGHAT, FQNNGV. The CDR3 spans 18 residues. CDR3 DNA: TGTGCCAGCAGTAACCGTCCCGGGACAGGGACTTCGGCCAACGTCCTGACTTTC. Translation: CASSNRPGTGTSANVLTF.

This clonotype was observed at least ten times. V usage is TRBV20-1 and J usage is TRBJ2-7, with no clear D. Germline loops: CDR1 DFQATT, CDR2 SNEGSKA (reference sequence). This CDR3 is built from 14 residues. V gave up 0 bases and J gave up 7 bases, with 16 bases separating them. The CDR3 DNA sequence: TGCAGTGCTAGAGACTTTAGACTGTTAAGGGAGCAGTACTTC. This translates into CSARDFRLLREQYF.

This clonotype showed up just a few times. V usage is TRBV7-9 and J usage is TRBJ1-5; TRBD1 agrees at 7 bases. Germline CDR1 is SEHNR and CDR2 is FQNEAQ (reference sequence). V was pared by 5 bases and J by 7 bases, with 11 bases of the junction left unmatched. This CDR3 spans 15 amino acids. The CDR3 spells CASSGSGGPEQPQHF. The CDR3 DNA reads TGTGCCAGCAGCGGATCAGGGGGTCCGGAGCAGCCCCAGCATTTT.

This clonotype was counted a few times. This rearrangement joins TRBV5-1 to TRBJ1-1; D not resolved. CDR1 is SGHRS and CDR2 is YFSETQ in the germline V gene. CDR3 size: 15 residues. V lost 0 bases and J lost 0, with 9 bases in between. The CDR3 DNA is TGCGCCAGCAGCTTGGTCAGCAATATGAACACTGAAGCTTTCTTT. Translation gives CASSLVSNMNTEAFF.

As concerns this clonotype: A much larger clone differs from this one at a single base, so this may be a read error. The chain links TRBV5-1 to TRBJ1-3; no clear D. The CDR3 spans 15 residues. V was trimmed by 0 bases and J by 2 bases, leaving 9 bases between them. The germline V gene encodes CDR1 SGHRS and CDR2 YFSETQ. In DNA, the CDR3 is TGCGCCAGCAGCTTGGGTAGGACGACTGGAAACACCATATATTTT. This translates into CASSLGRTTGNTIYF.

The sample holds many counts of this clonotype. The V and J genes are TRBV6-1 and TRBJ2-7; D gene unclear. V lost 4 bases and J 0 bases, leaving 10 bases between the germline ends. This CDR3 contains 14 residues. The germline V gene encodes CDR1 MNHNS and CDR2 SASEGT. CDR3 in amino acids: CASSGTKSSYEQYF. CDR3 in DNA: TGTGCCAGCAGTGGAACAAAAAGCTCCTACGAGCAGTACTTC.

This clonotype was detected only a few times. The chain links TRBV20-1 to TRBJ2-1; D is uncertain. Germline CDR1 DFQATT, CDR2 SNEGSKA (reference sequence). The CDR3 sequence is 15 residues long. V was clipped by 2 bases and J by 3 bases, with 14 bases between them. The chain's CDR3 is CSARIPAVGYNEQFF. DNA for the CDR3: TGCAGTGCTAGAATCCCCGCAGTGGGCTACAATGAGCAGTTCTTC.

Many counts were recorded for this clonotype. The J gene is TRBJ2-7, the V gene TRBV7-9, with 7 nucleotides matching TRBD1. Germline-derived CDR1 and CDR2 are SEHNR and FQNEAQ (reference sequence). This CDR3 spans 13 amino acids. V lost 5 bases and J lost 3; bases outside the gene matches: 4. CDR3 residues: CASSRDSLYEQYF. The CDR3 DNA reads TGTGCCAGCAGCCGGGACAGCCTCTACGAGCAGTACTTC.

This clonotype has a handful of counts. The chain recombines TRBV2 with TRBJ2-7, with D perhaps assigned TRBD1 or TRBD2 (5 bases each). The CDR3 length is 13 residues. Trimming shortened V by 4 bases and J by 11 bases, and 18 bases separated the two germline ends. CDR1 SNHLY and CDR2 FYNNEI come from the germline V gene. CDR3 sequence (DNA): TGTGCCAGCAGTGGAGCCGGGACCTCTGTCGAGTACTTC. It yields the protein CASSGAGTSVEYF.

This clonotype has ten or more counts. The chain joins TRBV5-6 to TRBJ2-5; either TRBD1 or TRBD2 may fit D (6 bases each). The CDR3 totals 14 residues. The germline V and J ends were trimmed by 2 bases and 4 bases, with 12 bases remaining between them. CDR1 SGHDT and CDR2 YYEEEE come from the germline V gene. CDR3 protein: CASSLQGGGETQYF. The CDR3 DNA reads TGTGCCAGCAGCTTACAGGGAGGAGGAGAGACCCAGTACTTC.

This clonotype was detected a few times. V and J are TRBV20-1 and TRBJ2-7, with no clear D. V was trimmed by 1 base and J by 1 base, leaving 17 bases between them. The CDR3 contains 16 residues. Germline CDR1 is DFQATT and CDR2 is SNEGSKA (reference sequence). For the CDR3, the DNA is TGCAGTGCTAGAGCTAGACAAGGTGCTGGGTCCTACGAGCAGTACTTC. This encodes CSARARQGAGSYEQYF.

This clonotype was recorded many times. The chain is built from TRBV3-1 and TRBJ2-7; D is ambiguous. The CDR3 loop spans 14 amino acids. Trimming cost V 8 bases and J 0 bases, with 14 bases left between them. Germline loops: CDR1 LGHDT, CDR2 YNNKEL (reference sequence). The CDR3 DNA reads TGTGCCAGCGGCCGGGCGACCTCCTCCTACGAGCAGTACTTC. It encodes CASGRATSSYEQYF.